This TCR beta chain was recovered during a study of control samples from healthy donors and cancer patients. Clones were read by immunoSEQ multiplex PCR, and TCRdb kept only the in-frame ones, dropping some. There are about 100,000 clones in the sample; about 90% occur only once, and under 20% lies in the top ten. Input material: blood. This TCR was recovered from a woman in her forties or fifties in good health.

CDR3 protein: CASSLGTLQETQYF. The CDR3 region has the DNA TGCGCCAGCAGCTTGGGTACCTTACAAGAGACCCAGTACTTC. This rearrangement joins TRBV5-1 to TRBJ2-5, with unresolved D. CDR3 length: 14 amino acids. From germline, CDR1 is SGHRS and CDR2 YFSETQ. Between the trimmed V and J ends, which lost 0 bases and 2 bases, there was a span of 8 bases.